This is a list of T cell receptor beta chains from one sample in a study of T-cell reconstitution after alpha-beta-depleted transplantation in children. One entry per CDR3 protein, called by TCRdb with MiXCR from the PCR reads. The table has a few hundred thousand distinct CDR3 sequences, 13% seen once. The material was PBMCs, mostly from graft donor cells, obtained 360 days after TCRalphabeta/CD19-depleted stem cell transplant. The receptor source for this set is a male patient aged 5 to 17 who had a stem cell transplant for acute myeloid leukemia, so the T cells may come from the graft donor. Each CDR3 is given with its conserved first and last residue. Fields, in order: V gene, D gene, clone size, J gene, CDR3 DNA, CDR3 protein. A D gene is named only where the DNA matches it firmly. Rows may omit the clone size; those that give it use once, few, many or a size class.

v_call: TRBV7-6
d_call: NA
clone_size: many
j_call: TRBJ2-1
cdr3_nt: TGTGCCAGCAGCTTAAGCCCCCCTAGCGCGAGCTCCTACAATGAGCAGTTCTTC
cdr3_aa: CASSLSPPSASSYNEQFF

v_call: TRBV4-3
d_call: TRBD2
clone_size: many
j_call: TRBJ2-1
cdr3_nt: TGCGCCAGCAGCCAAGAAACTAGCGGCTATGGGGATGAGCAGTTCTTC
cdr3_aa: CASSQETSGYGDEQFF

v_call: TRBV7-2
d_call: NA
clone_size: few
j_call: TRBJ1-1
cdr3_nt: TGTGCCAGCAGCTTAAGGACAGCCGGGGGCACTGAAGCTTTCTTT
cdr3_aa: CASSLRTAGGTEAFF

v_call: TRBV7-2
d_call: TRBD2
clone_size: many
j_call: TRBJ2-3
cdr3_nt: TGTGCCAGCAGCCCACGACTAGCTGGGGGCACAGATACGCAGTATTTT
cdr3_aa: CASSPRLAGGTDTQYF

v_call: TRBV9
d_call: NA
clone_size: many
j_call: TRBJ2-7
cdr3_nt: TGTGCCAGCAGCGTAGCCTCGATTGGACAGCCTTACGAGCAGTACTTC
cdr3_aa: CASSVASIGQPYEQYF

v_call: TRBV25-1
d_call: NA
clone_size: few
j_call: TRBJ2-3
cdr3_nt: TGTGCCAGCAGTGAAACTCGGAGGGCCCTTAGCACAGATACGCAGTATTTT
cdr3_aa: CASSETRRALSTDTQYF

v_call: TRBV12-3/TRBV12-4
d_call: NA
clone_size: few
j_call: TRBJ1-5
cdr3_nt: TGTGCCAGCACCCTAGATGGATGGGGCAATCAGCCCCAGCATTTT
cdr3_aa: CASTLDGWGNQPQHF

v_call: TRBV5-1
d_call: NA
clone_size: many
j_call: TRBJ2-7
cdr3_nt: TGCGCCAGCAGCTTTGAAAGCTACGAGCAGTACTTC
cdr3_aa: CASSFESYEQYF

v_call: TRBV11-1
d_call: NA
clone_size: NA
j_call: TRBJ2-4
cdr3_nt: TGTGCCAGCAGCTTAGCAAAGACAGGACCCGGTCGTGGCAAAAACATTCAGTACTTC
cdr3_aa: CASSLAKTGPGRGKNIQYF

v_call: TRBV9
d_call: NA
clone_size: many
j_call: TRBJ2-1
cdr3_nt: TGTGCCAGCAGCGTGGAGGCTCGCGGTTCCTACAATGAGCAGTTCTTC
cdr3_aa: CASSVEARGSYNEQFF

v_call: TRBV20-1
d_call: NA
clone_size: few
j_call: TRBJ2-3
cdr3_nt: TGCAGTGCTAAGCGGGTCACAGATACGCAGTATTTT
cdr3_aa: CSAKRVTDTQYF

v_call: TRBV1
d_call: NA
clone_size: NA
j_call: TRBJ2-5
cdr3_nt: TGCACCAGCCTCCGGGCTAACCAAGAGACCCAGTACTTC
cdr3_aa: CTSLRANQETQYF

v_call: TRBV18
d_call: TRBD2
clone_size: NA
j_call: TRBJ2-7
cdr3_nt: TGTGCCAGCTCACCCTCCGGGGGGATGGGGCGTTACGAGCAGTACTTC
cdr3_aa: CASSPSGGMGRYEQYF

v_call: TRBV27
d_call: TRBD1
clone_size: NA
j_call: TRBJ2-6
cdr3_nt: TGTGCCAGCAGTCCCTTGCTCCCAGGACAGGGTTCTGGGGCCAACGTCCTGACTTTC
cdr3_aa: CASSPLLPGQGSGANVLTF

v_call: TRBV5-8
d_call: NA
clone_size: NA
j_call: TRBJ2-2
cdr3_nt: TGTTCCAGCAGCTTATTAGTAGGGACCGGGGAGCTGTTTTTT
cdr3_aa: CSSSLLVGTGELFF

v_call: TRBV12-3/TRBV12-4
d_call: TRBD2
clone_size: many
j_call: TRBJ2-7
cdr3_nt: TGTGCCAGCAGTTTACTAGCGGGAAAGGGCTCCGAGCAGTACTTC
cdr3_aa: CASSLLAGKGSEQYF

v_call: TRBV5-1
d_call: NA
clone_size: many
j_call: TRBJ2-1
cdr3_nt: TGCGCCAGCAGCTTGAACAGCGTCTCCTACAATGAGCAGTTCTTC
cdr3_aa: CASSLNSVSYNEQFF

v_call: TRBV7-9
d_call: TRBD2
clone_size: few
j_call: TRBJ2-2
cdr3_nt: TGTGCCAGCAGCCCCAGGACTAGCATCACCGGGGAGCTGTTTTTT
cdr3_aa: CASSPRTSITGELFF

v_call: TRBV20-1
d_call: NA
clone_size: NA
j_call: TRBJ1-3
cdr3_nt: TGCAGTGCCAGACGCGGCAACTCTGGAAACACCATATATTTT
cdr3_aa: CSARRGNSGNTIYF

v_call: TRBV6-2/TRBV6-3
d_call: TRBD1
clone_size: NA
j_call: TRBJ1-5
cdr3_nt: TGTGCCAGCAGTTACCCGGGACAGGGGGCTTGGAATCAGCCCCAGCATTTT
cdr3_aa: CASSYPGQGAWNQPQHF

v_call: TRBV29-1
d_call: NA
clone_size: once
j_call: TRBJ2-1
cdr3_nt: TGCAGCGTTGATTTTCTCGGCGTCCGCTCCTACAATGAGCAGTTCTTC
cdr3_aa: CSVDFLGVRSYNEQFF

v_call: TRBV29-1
d_call: NA
clone_size: few
j_call: TRBJ1-2
cdr3_nt: TGCAGCGTTGTGGCAGGGGACGTAAACTATGGCTACACCTTC
cdr3_aa: CSVVAGDVNYGYTF

v_call: TRBV7-2
d_call: TRBD1
clone_size: NA
j_call: TRBJ2-1
cdr3_nt: TGTGCCAGCAGCAATCAACAGGGGGCGGGTTACAATGAGCAGTTCTTC
cdr3_aa: CASSNQQGAGYNEQFF

v_call: TRBV27
d_call: TRBD1
clone_size: few
j_call: TRBJ1-3
cdr3_nt: TGTGCCAGCAGTTTATCCCGGACAGGGGGAAACACCATATATTTT
cdr3_aa: CASSLSRTGGNTIYF

v_call: TRBV18
d_call: TRBD2
clone_size: NA
j_call: TRBJ2-7
cdr3_nt: TGTGCCAGCTCACTTACGGGAGGCCCATCGTTCGAGCAGTACTTC
cdr3_aa: CASSLTGGPSFEQYF

v_call: TRBV12-3/TRBV12-4
d_call: NA
clone_size: many
j_call: TRBJ2-5
cdr3_nt: TGTGCCAGCAGTTTAGTGGGGGGCGCCGGGGAGACCCAGTACTTC
cdr3_aa: CASSLVGGAGETQYF

v_call: TRBV12-3/TRBV12-4
d_call: TRBD1
clone_size: many
j_call: TRBJ2-7
cdr3_nt: TGTGCCAGCACCAGGGACAGGGCGGCGTACGAGCAGTACTTC
cdr3_aa: CASTRDRAAYEQYF

v_call: TRBV12-3/TRBV12-4
d_call: NA
clone_size: few
j_call: TRBJ2-2
cdr3_nt: TGTGCCAGCAGTTTTTCGATTGGTATCCGGAACACCGGGGAGCTGTTTTTT
cdr3_aa: CASSFSIGIRNTGELFF

v_call: TRBV7-9
d_call: TRBD2
clone_size: NA
j_call: TRBJ2-5
cdr3_nt: TGTGCCAGCAGCTCTTGGACTAGCGGCCCCCAAGAGACCCAGTACTTC
cdr3_aa: CASSSWTSGPQETQYF

v_call: TRBV4-3
d_call: TRBD2
clone_size: NA
j_call: TRBJ2-7
cdr3_nt: TGCGCCAGCAGCCTCCCTAGTTCAGCGGGATTAAGGGAGCAGTACTTC
cdr3_aa: CASSLPSSAGLREQYF

v_call: TRBV7-3
d_call: NA
clone_size: few
j_call: TRBJ2-7
cdr3_nt: TGTGCCAGCAGCCCAAACAACCTCAGGGAAGGCGAGCAGTACTTC
cdr3_aa: CASSPNNLREGEQYF

v_call: TRBV27
d_call: TRBD2
clone_size: NA
j_call: TRBJ2-3
cdr3_nt: TGTGCCAGCAGTGCGTTCAAGGGACTAGCGGGAGTTGCAGATACGCAGTATTTT
cdr3_aa: CASSAFKGLAGVADTQYF

v_call: TRBV5-6
d_call: NA
clone_size: few
j_call: TRBJ1-1
cdr3_nt: TGTGCCAGCAGCTTTCGCTTTTCCGTGTACACTGAAGCTTTCTTT
cdr3_aa: CASSFRFSVYTEAFF

v_call: TRBV20-1
d_call: TRBD1
clone_size: few
j_call: TRBJ2-3
cdr3_nt: TGCAGTGCTGCCCGGGACAGCCCTAGCACAGATACGCAGTATTTT
cdr3_aa: CSAARDSPSTDTQYF

v_call: TRBV20-1
d_call: NA
clone_size: many
j_call: TRBJ2-7
cdr3_nt: TGCAGTGCTAGAGATCTAGGGGGAGCGGACGTGGAGCAGTACTTC
cdr3_aa: CSARDLGGADVEQYF

v_call: TRBV7-2
d_call: TRBD1
clone_size: few
j_call: TRBJ2-5
cdr3_nt: TGTGCCAGCAGCTTAGGGGACAGGCCCGTAGGGACCCAGTACTTC
cdr3_aa: CASSLGDRPVGTQYF

v_call: TRBV21-1
d_call: NA
clone_size: NA
j_call: TRBJ2-1
cdr3_nt: TGTGCCAGCAGCACCTTAGCGGACCCGGGCAATGAGCAGTTCTTC
cdr3_aa: CASSTLADPGNEQFF

v_call: TRBV21-1
d_call: NA
clone_size: many
j_call: TRBJ2-3
cdr3_nt: TGTGCCAGCAGCAAAGAAGAACGGATGGGGAGAGATACGCAGTATTTT
cdr3_aa: CASSKEERMGRDTQYF

v_call: TRBV5-1
d_call: TRBD2
clone_size: NA
j_call: TRBJ2-5
cdr3_nt: TGCGCCAGCAGCCTAAGACTAGCGGGGGACGGAGAGACCCAGTACTTC
cdr3_aa: CASSLRLAGDGETQYF